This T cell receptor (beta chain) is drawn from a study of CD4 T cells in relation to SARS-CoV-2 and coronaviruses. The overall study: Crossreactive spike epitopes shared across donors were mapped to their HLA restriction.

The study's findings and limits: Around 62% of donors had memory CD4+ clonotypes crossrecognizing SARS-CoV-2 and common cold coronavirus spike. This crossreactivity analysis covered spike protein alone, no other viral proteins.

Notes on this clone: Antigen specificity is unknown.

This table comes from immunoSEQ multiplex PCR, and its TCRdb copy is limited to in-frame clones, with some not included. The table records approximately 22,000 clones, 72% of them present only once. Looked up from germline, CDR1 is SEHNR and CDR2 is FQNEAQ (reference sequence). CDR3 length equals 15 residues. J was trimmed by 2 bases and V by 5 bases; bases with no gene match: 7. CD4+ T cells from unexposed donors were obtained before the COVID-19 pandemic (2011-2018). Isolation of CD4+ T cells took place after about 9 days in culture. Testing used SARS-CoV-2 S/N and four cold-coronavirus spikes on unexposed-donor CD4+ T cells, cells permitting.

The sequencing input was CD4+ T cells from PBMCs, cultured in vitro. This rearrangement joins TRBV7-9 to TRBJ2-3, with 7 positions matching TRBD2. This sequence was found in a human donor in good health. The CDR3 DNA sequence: TGTGCCAGCAGCCCGAGGACTAGGAACACAGATACGCAGTATTTT. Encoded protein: CASSPRTRNTDTQYF.